This T cell receptor beta chain derives from a study of blood T cells in healthy people across ages. Alongside a J-beta primer mix, a sample-barcoded 5' primer served in a second PCR lasting about 7 to 12 cycles. TCRdb independently ran MiXCR on the 5' RACE reads; one entry per CDR3 protein. The sample lists around 900,000 distinct CDR3 sequences, about 51% occurring once. Trimming took 3 bases from V and 5 from J; bases not matched to a gene: 7. Germline V CDR1 and CDR2: DFQATT, SNEGSKA (reference sequence). The CDR3 contains 13 residues. The specimen was blood. The TCR was taken from a woman in her sixties in good health. The chain employs TRBV20-1 and TRBJ2-7; 7 bases align to TRBD1. CDR3 nucleotide sequence: TGCAGTGCTAGCCGACAGGGAAGGGACGAGCAGTACTTC. This encodes CSASRQGRDEQYF.